This TCR beta chain was found in a study of T cell responses to AZD1222 COVID-19 vaccine. With 0 bases clipped from V and 2 bases from J, the junction kept 12 bases outside the gene matches. CDR3 length: 18 residues. Germline lookup yields CDR1 SEHNR and CDR2 FQNEAQ (reference sequence). Study-wide results and caveats: Reports say nearly half of spike-specific TCRs go after unmutated variant regions.

Comments on this clone: Its specificity is not known.

Profiling relied on immunoSEQ multiplex PCR, and the TCRdb table lists in-frame clones only, not all of them. The sample contains approximately 150,000 clones, roughly 92% of which appear only once. This TCR was sampled from an adult in good health. The sequences come from peripheral blood, collected on day 0 of AZD1222 vaccination. The chain combines TRBV7-9 with TRBJ1-2; 7 bases align to TRBD1. CDR3 in DNA: TGTGCCAGCAGCTTAGCGTTGGGGGACAGCTTCTCCAACTATGGCTACACCTTC. This gives the protein CASSLALGDSFSNYGYTF.